Listed below are T cell receptor beta chains from one sample, sequenced in a study of blood T cell repertoires in COVID-19. This table comes from immunoSEQ multiplex PCR, and its TCRdb copy is limited to in-frame clones, with some not included. Found here are around 300,000 clones, approximately 90% of them singletons; the top ten hold approximately 1.2%. Input material: PBMCs or T cells enriched from blood (not recorded which). These receptors were taken from a woman younger than 45 who had recovered from COVID-19. Each CDR3 is given with its conserved first and last residue. Fields, in order: J gene, D gene, clone size, V gene, CDR3 length, CDR3 DNA, CDR3 protein. The D gene is left open where the match is weak. Part of the rows lack a size; the others show once, few, many or a class for expanded clones.

>TRBJ1-5|TRBD1|NA|TRBV15|18
TGTGCCACCAGCACGGGAACCGGGACAGGGCTCAGCAATCAGCCCCAGCATTTT
CATSTGTGTGLSNQPQHF
>TRBJ2-2|NA|once|TRBV7-8|15
TGTGCCAGCAGCTTACAGCAGGGGGGAACCGGGGAGCTGTTTTTT
CASSLQQGGTGELFF
>TRBJ1-4|TRBD1|NA|TRBV28|13
TGTGCCAGCAGTCAGGGGGCCCGTCAGAAACTGTTTTTT
CASSQGARQKLFF
>TRBJ1-2|NA|few|TRBV6-2/TRBV6-3|15
TGTGCCAGCAGCCTCCGGGGAGGGGCTGACTATGGCTACACCTTC
CASSLRGGADYGYTF
>TRBJ1-5|NA|NA|TRBV10-2|19
TGCGCCAGCAGTGGCTCTCTTACCAGGATGGAGGGGAACAATCAGCCCCAGCATTTT
CASSGSLTRMEGNNQPQHF
>TRBJ1-5|TRBD1|NA|TRBV27|17
TGTGCCAGCAGTTCCTTACTCACGGGACAGCTAAATCAGCCCCAGCATTTT
CASSSLLTGQLNQPQHF
>TRBJ1-4|NA|NA|TRBV5-1|18
TGCGCCAGCAGCAGAGAGGAGATTGGGGCGTTTGAGGATGAAAAACTGTTTTTT
CASSREEIGAFEDEKLFF
>TRBJ1-3|NA|NA|TRBV19|13
TGTGCCAGTAGTCCCAACTCTGGAAACACCATATATTTT
CASSPNSGNTIYF
>TRBJ2-7|TRBD1|once|TRBV2|12
TGTGCCAGCAGTGAGGGGCCGGGACAGCCCTTCTTC
CASSEGPGQPFF
>TRBJ1-4|NA|once|TRBV7-2|16
TGTGCCAGCAGCTTAGACCAAAAGGGGACTTTTGAAAAACTGTTTTTT
CASSLDQKGTFEKLFF
>TRBJ1-3|TRBD1|NA|TRBV30|15
TGTGCCTGGAGCGAGGGGACAGGGACTGGAAACACCATATATTTT
CAWSEGTGTGNTIYF
>TRBJ1-1|NA|once|TRBV28|14
TGTGCCAGCAGTTTTGGTTGGCAGGACACTGAAGCTTTCTTT
CASSFGWQDTEAFF
>TRBJ2-1|TRBD2|NA|TRBV27|15
TGTGTCAGCAGTTTACCAGCGGGAGTTGGGAATGAGCAGTTCTTC
CVSSLPAGVGNEQFF
>TRBJ2-1|TRBD1|NA|TRBV7-9|17
TGTGCCAGCAGCTTAGGCAGGGGGACAGGGTTATACAATGAGCAGTTCTTC
CASSLGRGTGLYNEQFF
>TRBJ1-4|NA|NA|TRBV6-5|14
TGTGCCAGCAGTCACAGCCCCAATAATGAAAAACTGTTTTTT
CASSHSPNNEKLFF
>TRBJ1-2|TRBD1|NA|TRBV18|15
TGTGCCAGCTCACCAAGACAGGGGGAGGGCTATGGCTACACCTTC
CASSPRQGEGYGYTF
>TRBJ2-1|TRBD2|once|TRBV6-2/TRBV6-3|20
TGTGCCAGCAGTTCTCTCAAGCGGGAGGGCCGCCTAGGGGTATGGAATGAGCAGTTCTTC
CASSSLKREGRLGVWNEQFF
>TRBJ1-1|NA|once|TRBV6-2/TRBV6-3|13
TGTGCCAGCAGTGGCGACACCTACACTGAAGCTTTCTTT
CASSGDTYTEAFF
>TRBJ2-7|NA|NA|TRBV5-4|12
TGTGCCAGCAGCTTTACGGGCTACGAGCAGTACTTC
CASSFTGYEQYF
>TRBJ2-3|NA|NA|TRBV7-3|16
TGTGCCAGCAGCTTGAACAGGGTATCTAGCACAGATACGCAGTATTTT
CASSLNRVSSTDTQYF
>TRBJ2-1|TRBD1|NA|TRBV5-6|14
TGTGCCAGCAGCACCGGGACAGGGGGTTGGTTACAGTTCTTC
CASSTGTGGWLQFF
>TRBJ1-1|NA|NA|TRBV18|15
TGTGCCAGCTCACCGGAAGGACAGCCGAACACTGAAGCTTTCTTT
CASSPEGQPNTEAFF
>TRBJ2-7|NA|NA|TRBV5-8|17
TGTGCCAGCAGCTTGGTTGTTCTGGGAACGGGACACCACGAGCAGTACTTC
CASSLVVLGTGHHEQYF
>TRBJ2-1|TRBD2|NA|TRBV7-9|16
TGTGCCAGCAGCCCCTCTGGACTAGCGGGAGGGAATGAGCAGTTCTTC
CASSPSGLAGGNEQFF
>TRBJ1-2|NA|NA|TRBV14|13
TGTGCCAGCAGCCCCTTAAGACAGGATGGCTACACCTTC
CASSPLRQDGYTF
>TRBJ2-5|NA|NA|TRBV28|15
TGTGCCAGCAGTGTGTCCGAAGACAAGGAAGAGACCCAGTACTTC
CASSVSEDKEETQYF
>TRBJ2-5|NA|NA|TRBV5-4|17
TGTGCCAGCAGCCCTTGGAACGGGGACTCCCCGGGGGAGACCCAGTACTTC
CASSPWNGDSPGETQYF
>TRBJ2-3|NA|NA|TRBV3-1/TRBV3-2|12
TGTGCCAGCAGCCCCCGTCCAGATACGCAGTATTTT
CASSPRPDTQYF
>TRBJ1-4|TRBD1|NA|TRBV28|16
TGTGCCAGCAGTTTACGACAGGGGGCCGGTAATGAAAAACTGTTTTTT
CASSLRQGAGNEKLFF
>TRBJ2-5|NA|NA|TRBV9|13
TGTGCCAGCAGCGTTTCAGGGGATGGGACCCAGTACTTC
CASSVSGDGTQYF
>TRBJ1-5|NA|NA|TRBV5-1|13
TGCGCCAGCAGCTTGGGCGGGTATCAGCCCCAGCATTTT
CASSLGGYQPQHF
>TRBJ2-3|NA|NA|TRBV18|16
TGTGCCAGCTCACGCACCCGGCAGGGCTACACAGATACGCAGTATTTT
CASSRTRQGYTDTQYF
>TRBJ2-3|TRBD1|NA|TRBV28|15
TGTGCCAGCAGTTTCCGGGACAGGGGTATGGATACGCAGTATTTT
CASSFRDRGMDTQYF
>TRBJ2-1|TRBD2|NA|TRBV28|14
TGTGCCAGCAGTTTTAGGCTAGCGGGAGTCGAGCAGTTCTTC
CASSFRLAGVEQFF
>TRBJ2-7|TRBD2|NA|TRBV14|15
TGTGCCAGCAGCCGAGATAGCGGGTTCACCTACGAGCAGTACTTC
CASSRDSGFTYEQYF
>TRBJ2-5|NA|NA|TRBV28|12
TGTGCCAGCAGTTTAACTGGAGAGACCCAGTACTTC
CASSLTGETQYF